This record concerns one T cell receptor beta chain sequence. What it recognizes is unknown. Germline V CDR1 and CDR2: SGHVS, FNYEAQ. Trimming shortened V by 1 base and J by 5 bases, and 17 bases separated the two germline ends. The CDR3 length is 16 residues. These data come from a study of long-term antiretroviral therapy in people with HIV. Study details: Samples from the earliest time points predate the 2015 immediate-ART recommendation by about a decade.

Overall study findings and caveats: Clones that had undergone expansion before ART prevailed in the repertoire throughout all time points.

Investigators performed immunoSEQ version v3.0 at survey level. Generated by immunoSEQ multiplex PCR, the TCRdb table keeps only in-frame clones and is missing some. The table has more than 20,000 clones, less than 85% seen once. The sequence was obtained from a man between 40 and 49 years old with HIV. Specimen: unsorted PBMCs, collected 2.3 years after starting antiretroviral therapy. This rearrangement joins TRBV7-6 to TRBJ1-1; maybe TRBD1 (5 bases). CDR3 region: CASSLGDEGSVTEAFF. The DNA for the CDR3 is TGTGCCAGCAGCTTAGGGGACGAGGGGAGTGTTACTGAAGCTTTCTTT.